This entry lists 26 T cell receptor beta chains sequenced from one sample in a study of blood T cell repertoires in COVID-19. The repertoire was sequenced with immunoSEQ multiplex PCR; TCRdb's copy has only in-frame clones and lacks some. The sample consists of about 46,000 clones, 65% to 90% of them appearing once. The sequenced sample was peripheral blood. These receptor sequences come from a man in his fifties or sixties with acute or convalescent COVID-19.

V gene TRBV21-1 combines with J gene TRBJ1-6. TRBV21-1 is recorded as a pseudogene. CDR3 length equals 15 residues. The DNA for the CDR3 is TGTGCCAGCAGCCCTAAGAGGAGTTATAATTCACCCCTCCACTTT. It encodes CASSPKRSYNSPLHF.

The rearrangement uses TRBV7-8 and TRBJ2-1; 10 nucleotides match TRBD2. J was trimmed by 5 bases and V by 3 bases; bases with no gene match: 4. CDR3 size: 15 residues. Germline-derived CDR1 and CDR2 are SGHVS and FQNEAQ. CDR3 sequence (DNA): TGTGCCAGCAGCTTCCTAACTAGCGGGAACAATGAGCAGTTCTTC. It yields the protein CASSFLTSGNNEQFF.

The chain has TRBV10-2 and TRBJ1-2; D not certain. This CDR3 is built from 13 residues. The ends were cut back, 0 bases at V and 7 bases at J, with 9 bases in the middle. The germline V gene has CDR1 WSHSY and CDR2 SAAADI. For the CDR3, the DNA is TGCGCCAGCAGTGAGTCTAATTCGTTTGGCTACACCTTC. Residues: CASSESNSFGYTF.

The V call is TRBV7-9, the J call TRBJ2-6; no clear D gene. Trimming stripped 7 bases from V and 11 bases from J, with 15 bases between. Per germline, CDR1 SEHNR and CDR2 FQNEAQ (reference sequence). The CDR3 loop spans 13 amino acids. The CDR3 protein is CASTFGPQYVLTF. DNA for the CDR3: TGTGCCAGCACCTTTGGGCCTCAATACGTCCTGACTTTC.

The chain employs TRBV27 and TRBJ2-1, with D possibly matching TRBD2 (5 bases). V dropped 8 bases and J dropped 6 bases, with 8 bases sitting between them. The germline CDR1 and CDR2 sequences are MNHEY and SMNVEV (reference sequence). CDR3 size: 11 residues. CDR3: CASGESNEQFF. CDR3 DNA sequence: TGTGCCAGCGGGGAGAGCAATGAGCAGTTCTTC.

The rearrangement uses TRBV2 and TRBJ1-6; 10 nucleotides match TRBD1. This CDR3 has 14 residues. From germline, CDR1 is SNHLY and CDR2 FYNNEI. V shed 6 bases and J 10 bases; nucleotides not matched to a gene: 6. CDR3 loop: CASSSDRGQSPLHF. The DNA for the CDR3 is TGTGCCAGCAGCTCCGACAGGGGGCAATCACCCCTCCACTTT.

The chain recombines TRBV2 with TRBJ2-2, with 9 bases identical to TRBD1. J gave up 4 bases and V 6 bases, and 6 bases lay outside the gene matches. The CDR3 has 15 amino acids. Germline V gives CDR1 SNHLY, CDR2 FYNNEI. The CDR3 DNA is TGTGCCAGCAGGCTACAGGGGGCAGGCACCGGGGAGCTGTTTTTT. Protein: CASRLQGAGTGELFF.

The V call is TRBV9, the J call TRBJ1-2, with D uncertain. Germline CDR1 is SGDLS and CDR2 is YYNGEE. V was trimmed by 1 base and J by 4 bases, leaving 8 bases between them. This CDR3 comprises 13 residues. The CDR3 region is CASSVQESYGYTF. CDR3 coding DNA: TGTGCCAGCAGCGTACAGGAATCCTATGGCTACACCTTC.

V gene TRBV4-1 combines with J gene TRBJ1-1; a possible D gene is TRBD1 (5 bases). The ends were cut back, 5 bases at V and 0 bases at J, with 13 bases in the middle. The germline gives CDR1 MGHRA, CDR2 YSYEKL. The CDR3 runs to 15 residues. The CDR3, as DNA: TGCGCCAGCAGCGGATACAGGAATTTGAACACTGAAGCTTTCTTT. Translated: CASSGYRNLNTEAFF.

The V call is TRBV9, the J call TRBJ1-6, with D maybe TRBD1 (6 bases). Trimming removed 0 bases from V and 5 bases from J, with 12 bases in between. The germline V gene encodes CDR1 SGDLS and CDR2 YYNGEE. The CDR3 consists of 16 residues. The CDR3 DNA sequence: TGTGCCAGCAGCGTAGGTCCTAACAGGGATAATTCACCCCTCCACTTT. Translation: CASSVGPNRDNSPLHF. The variable domain in full, completed from reference TRBV9 and TRBJ1-6, reads DSGVTQTPKHLITATGQRVTLRCSPRSGDLSVYWYQQSLDQGLQFLIQYYNGEERAKGNILERFSAQQFPDLHSELNLSSLELGDSALYFCASSVGPNRDNSPLHFGNGTRLTVT.

The rearrangement joins TRBV4-1 to TRBJ2-1; 10 bases match TRBD2. The V gene end was trimmed by 1 base and the J gene end by 9 bases; junction bases not matched to a gene: 9. The CDR3 has 16 amino acids. The germline CDR1 and CDR2 sequences are MGHRA and YSYEKL. Here the CDR3 DNA reads TGCGCCAGCAGCCAAGTGGCAGCGGGAGGGCAGGGTGAGCAGTTCTTC. The encoded protein is CASSQVAAGGQGEQFF.

J is TRBJ1-5 and V is TRBV28; D remains ambiguous. Trimming cost V 7 bases and J 0 bases, with 7 bases left between them. The germline CDR1 and CDR2 sequences are MDHEN and SYDVKM. This CDR3 has 13 residues. This CDR3 reads CASNPVSNQPQHF. CDR3 nucleotide sequence: TGTGCCAGCAACCCGGTTAGCAATCAGCCCCAGCATTTT.

The CDR3 region has the DNA TGTGCCAGCAGTGAACAACCAGGTTACAATGAGCAGTTCTTC. It encodes CASSEQPGYNEQFF. The chain is built from TRBV6-1 and TRBJ2-1; no firm D call. The CDR3 contains 14 residues. V lost 2 bases and J lost 4, with 9 bases in between. From germline, CDR1 is MNHNS and CDR2 SASEGT.

The CDR3 is CSVLDTGELFF. The CDR3 DNA reads TGCAGCGTTCTTGACACCGGGGAGCTGTTTTTT. J is TRBJ2-2 and V is TRBV29-1, with unresolved D. Trimming removed 5 bases from V and 3 bases from J, with 4 bases in between. Germline loops: CDR1 SQVTM, CDR2 ANQGSEA. The CDR3 covers 11 residues.

This chain uses TRBV5-4 with TRBJ1-4; D not resolved. The CDR3 is 14 amino acids. CDR1 is SGHNT and CDR2 is YYREEE in the germline V gene (reference sequence). V dropped 4 bases and J dropped 0 bases, with 7 bases sitting between them. Here the CDR3 reads CASSPSATNEKLFF. The CDR3, as DNA: TGTGCCAGCAGCCCCTCCGCAACTAATGAAAAACTGTTTTTT.

This rearrangement joins TRBV5-4 to TRBJ1-2; a weak D match, TRBD1 (6 bases). Germline lookup yields CDR1 SGHNT and CDR2 YYREEE (reference sequence). The CDR3 loop spans 13 amino acids. V was pared by 6 bases and J by 0 bases, with 9 bases between. CDR3 nucleotide sequence: TGTGCCAGCACAGGGGCCGCTAACTATGGCTACACCTTC. The encoded protein is CASTGAANYGYTF.

This chain links TRBV6-5 with TRBJ2-7; tentatively, D is TRBD2 (5 bases). V lost 6 bases to trimming and J lost 2 bases, with 14 bases between them. This CDR3 has 14 residues. Germline CDR1 and CDR2: MNHEY and SVGAGI. CDR3 in DNA: TGTGCCAGCAGCCCAGGAGGACCCCCCTACGAGCAGTACTTC. Residues: CASSPGGPPYEQYF.

The V and J genes are TRBV2 and TRBJ2-7; D possibly corresponds to TRBD1 (5 bases). This CDR3 is 15 amino acids long. From germline, CDR1 is SNHLY and CDR2 FYNNEI. Trimming shortened V by 8 bases and J by 2 bases, and 19 bases separated the two germline ends. CDR3: CASGQGLFQPYEQYF. The CDR3 DNA reads as TGTGCCAGCGGGCAGGGCCTCTTCCAACCCTACGAGCAGTACTTC.

The chain carries TRBV5-4 and TRBJ2-7, with TRBD1 matching over 8 bases. The CDR3 is 16 amino acids. The germline gives CDR1 SGHNT, CDR2 YYREEE (reference sequence). Unmatched junction bases numbered 15, after V lost 4 bases and J lost 6 bases. CDR3 in DNA: TGTGCCAGCAGCCGCTTTCCGGACAGGGCAAATGGCGAGCAGTACTTC. Its protein is CASSRFPDRANGEQYF.

The chain employs TRBV3-1 (or the pseudogene TRBV3-2) and TRBJ1-2; TRBD1 matches at 8 bases. The germline gives CDR1 LGHDT, CDR2 YNNKEL (reference sequence). V dropped 2 bases and J dropped 10; count of bases not matched to a gene: 3. This CDR3 region has 12 residues. The CDR3 loop reads CASSQPTGVYTF. The DNA of the CDR3 is TGTGCCAGCAGCCAACCGACAGGGGTCTACACCTTC.

CDR3 DNA sequence: TGTGCCAGCAGTATAGACCGGGTCTCACCCCTCCACTTT. Translation: CASSIDRVSPLHF. V is TRBV12-3 or TRBV12-4 and J is TRBJ1-6; unclear D gene. Trimming took off 5 bases at V and 10 bases at J, with 12 bases between the two ends. This CDR3 spans 13 amino acids.

V usage is TRBV29-1 and J usage is TRBJ2-2, with 9 bases fitting TRBD1. With V trimmed by 1 base and J by 4 bases, 7 bases remained unmatched. The CDR3 has 16 residues. In germline, CDR1 is SQVTM, CDR2 ANQGSEA. CDR3 coding DNA: TGCAGCGTTGAAGGGTCAGGACAGGGGAGCACCGGGGAGCTGTTTTTT. This translates into CSVEGSGQGSTGELFF.

V usage is TRBV19 and J usage is TRBJ1-5; 7 bases align to TRBD1. This CDR3 spans 15 amino acids. Germline V CDR1 and CDR2: LNHDA, SQIVND (reference sequence). The V gene end was trimmed by 6 bases and the J gene end by 0 bases; junction bases not matched to a gene: 5. The CDR3 protein is CASRLGTASNQPQHF. The CDR3 DNA is TGTGCCAGTAGATTAGGGACAGCTAGCAATCAGCCCCAGCATTTT.

The J gene is TRBJ2-7, the V gene TRBV3-1 (or the pseudogene TRBV3-2); the match to TRBD2 covers 7 bases. The CDR3 contains 15 residues. V shed 4 bases, J shed 6 bases, and the junction held 12 bases outside the gene matches. The germline V gene has CDR1 LGHDT and CDR2 YNNKEL (reference sequence). CDR3 region: CASSPMGSGKVEQYF. DNA for the CDR3: TGTGCCAGCAGCCCCATGGGAAGCGGGAAGGTCGAGCAGTACTTC.

The V gene is TRBV4-2, the J gene TRBJ2-2, with 10 positions matching TRBD2. Looked up from germline, CDR1 is LGHNA and CDR2 is YNFKEQ. The ends lost 2 bases at V and 0 bases at J; junction bases unmatched: 3. The CDR3 length is 17 residues. The DNA of the CDR3 is TGTGCCAGCAGCCAAATAGGACTAGCGGCGAACACCGGGGAGCTGTTTTTT. This sequence encodes CASSQIGLAANTGELFF.

The genes are TRBV4-2 and TRBJ2-7; no clear D. Germline CDR1 LGHNA, CDR2 YNFKEQ. Between the trimmed V and J ends, which lost 0 bases and 0 bases, there was a span of 18 bases. The CDR3 consists of 18 residues. CDR3 DNA sequence: TGTGCCAGCAGCCAAGATTTTGGCGGAGAGGTTATCTCCTACGAGCAGTACTTC. It codes for CASSQDFGGEVISYEQYF.